The clone carrying this TCR beta chain has only a few counts. Antigen specificity is unknown. The sample contains more than one DNA sequence encoding this CDR3. The data stem from a study of OX40 agonist ivuxolimab in advanced cancers. Overall study: Intravenous ivuxolimab at 0.01 to 10 mg/kg was given to patients every 2 weeks. The diagnoses of dose-escalation patients were hepatocellular carcinoma, melanoma, renal cell or head and neck cancer.

Libraries were prepared by immunoSEQ multiplex PCR; TCRdb keeps only in-frame clonotypes and omits some of them. Of roughly 41,000 clones in the sample, 85% to 90% were seen once. Findings of the study overall: Fewer expanded clones were found on average in CD4+ than in CD8+ T cells.

The receptor was isolated from an adult with an advanced solid tumor such as melanoma, head and neck, liver or kidney cancer. Source: CD4+ or CD8+ T cells sorted from blood, taken in a trial of the OX40 agonist ivuxolimab.

Here the CDR3 reads CASSSWTSGEQYF. As DNA, the CDR3 is TGTGCCAGCAGCTCCTGGACCTCGGGGGAGCAGTACTTC. The chain couples TRBV7-9 to TRBJ2-7; D is perhaps TRBD2 (5 bases). Germline V gives CDR1 SEHNR, CDR2 FQNEAQ (reference sequence). The V gene lost 4 bases and the J gene lost 7 bases, with 14 bases spanning the gap. The CDR3 spans 13 residues.